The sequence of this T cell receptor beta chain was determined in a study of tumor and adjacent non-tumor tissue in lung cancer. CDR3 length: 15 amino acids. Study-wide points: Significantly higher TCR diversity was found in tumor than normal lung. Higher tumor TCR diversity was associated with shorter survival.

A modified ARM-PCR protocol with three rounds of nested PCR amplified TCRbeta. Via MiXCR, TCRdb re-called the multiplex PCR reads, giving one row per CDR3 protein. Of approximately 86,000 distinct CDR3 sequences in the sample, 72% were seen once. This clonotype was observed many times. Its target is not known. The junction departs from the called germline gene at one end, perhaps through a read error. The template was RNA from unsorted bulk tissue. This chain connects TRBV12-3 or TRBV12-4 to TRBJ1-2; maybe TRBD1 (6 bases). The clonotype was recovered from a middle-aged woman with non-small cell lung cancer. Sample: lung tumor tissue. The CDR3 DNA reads TGTGCCAGCAGTTTAGGGGGTGTATATTCGGACAGAGTTTCCTTC. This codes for CASSLGGVYSDRVSF.